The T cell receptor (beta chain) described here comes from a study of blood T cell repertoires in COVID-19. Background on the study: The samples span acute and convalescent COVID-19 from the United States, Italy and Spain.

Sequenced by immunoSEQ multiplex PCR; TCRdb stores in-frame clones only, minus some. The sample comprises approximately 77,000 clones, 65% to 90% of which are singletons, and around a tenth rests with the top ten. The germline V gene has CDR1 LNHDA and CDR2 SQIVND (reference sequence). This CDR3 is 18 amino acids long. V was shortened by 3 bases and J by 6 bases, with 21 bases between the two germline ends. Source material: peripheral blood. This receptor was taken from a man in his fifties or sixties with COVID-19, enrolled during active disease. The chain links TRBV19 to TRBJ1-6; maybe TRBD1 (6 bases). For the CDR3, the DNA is TGTGCCAGTAGTATGGGAGACAGGATTGTTATTTTTAATTCACCCCTCCACTTT. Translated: CASSMGDRIVIFNSPLHF. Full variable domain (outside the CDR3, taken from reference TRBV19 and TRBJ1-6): DGGITQSPKYLFRKEGQNVTLSCEQNLNHDAMYWYRQDPGQGLRLIYYSQIVNDFQKGDIAEGYSVSREKKESFPLTVTSAQKNPTAFYLCASSMGDRIVIFNSPLHFGNGTRLTVT.